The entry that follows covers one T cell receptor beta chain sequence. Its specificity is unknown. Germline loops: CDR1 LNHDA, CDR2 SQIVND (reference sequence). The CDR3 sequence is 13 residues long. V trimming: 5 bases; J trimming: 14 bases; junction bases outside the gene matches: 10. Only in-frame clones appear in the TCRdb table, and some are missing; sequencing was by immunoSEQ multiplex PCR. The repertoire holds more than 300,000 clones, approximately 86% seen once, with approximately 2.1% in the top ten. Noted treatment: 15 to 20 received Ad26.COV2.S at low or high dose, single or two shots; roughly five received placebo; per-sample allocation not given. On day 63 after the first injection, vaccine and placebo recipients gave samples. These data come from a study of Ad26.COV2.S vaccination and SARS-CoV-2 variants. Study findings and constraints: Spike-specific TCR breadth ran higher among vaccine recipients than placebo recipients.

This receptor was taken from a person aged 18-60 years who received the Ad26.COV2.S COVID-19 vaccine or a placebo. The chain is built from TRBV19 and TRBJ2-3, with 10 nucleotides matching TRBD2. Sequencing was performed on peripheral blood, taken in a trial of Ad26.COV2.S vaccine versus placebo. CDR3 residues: CASSGQRGGRGYF. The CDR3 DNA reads TGTGCCAGTAGTGGACAGCGGGGGGGCCGGGGGTATTTT.